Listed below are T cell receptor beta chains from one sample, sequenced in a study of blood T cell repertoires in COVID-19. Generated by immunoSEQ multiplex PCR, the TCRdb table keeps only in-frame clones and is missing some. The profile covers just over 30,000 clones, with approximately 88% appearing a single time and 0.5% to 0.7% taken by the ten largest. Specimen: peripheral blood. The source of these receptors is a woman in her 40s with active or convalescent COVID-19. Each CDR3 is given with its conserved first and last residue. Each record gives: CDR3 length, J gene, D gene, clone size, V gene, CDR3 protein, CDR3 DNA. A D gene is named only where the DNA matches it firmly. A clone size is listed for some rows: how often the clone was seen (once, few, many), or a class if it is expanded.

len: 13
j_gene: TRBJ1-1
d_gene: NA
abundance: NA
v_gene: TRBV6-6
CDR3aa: CASSLGVNTEAFF
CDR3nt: TGTGCCAGCAGTTTAGGGGTGAACACTGAAGCTTTCTTT

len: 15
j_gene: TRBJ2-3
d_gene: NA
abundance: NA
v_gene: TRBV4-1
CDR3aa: CASSHRAGQQDTQYF
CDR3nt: TGCGCCAGCAGCCATCGGGCGGGTCAGCAAGATACGCAGTATTTT

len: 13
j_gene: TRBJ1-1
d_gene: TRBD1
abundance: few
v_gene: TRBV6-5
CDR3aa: CASRGQARTEAFF
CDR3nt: TGTGCCAGCAGGGGACAGGCTCGAACCGAAGCTTTCTTT

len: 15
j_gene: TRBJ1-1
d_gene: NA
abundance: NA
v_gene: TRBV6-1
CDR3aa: CASSEMVSGGTEAFF
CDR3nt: TGTGCCAGCAGTGAAATGGTATCGGGAGGTACTGAAGCTTTCTTT

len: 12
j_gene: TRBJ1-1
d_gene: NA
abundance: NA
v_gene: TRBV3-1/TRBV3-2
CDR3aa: CASSQDLSEAFF
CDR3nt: TGTGCCAGCAGCCAAGACCTCTCTGAAGCTTTCTTT

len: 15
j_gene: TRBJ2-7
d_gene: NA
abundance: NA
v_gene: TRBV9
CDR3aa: CASSVAVAATYEQYF
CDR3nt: TGTGCCAGCAGCGTAGCGGTCGCGGCTACCTACGAGCAGTACTTC

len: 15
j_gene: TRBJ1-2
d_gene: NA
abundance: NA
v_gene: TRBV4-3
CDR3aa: CASSQWGGTENGYTF
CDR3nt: TGCGCCAGCAGCCAATGGGGGGGTACAGAAAATGGCTACACCTTC

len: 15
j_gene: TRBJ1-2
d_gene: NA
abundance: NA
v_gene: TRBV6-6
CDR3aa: CASSYSTTEYYGYTF
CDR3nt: TGTGCCAGCAGTTACTCTACGACAGAGTACTATGGCTACACCTTC

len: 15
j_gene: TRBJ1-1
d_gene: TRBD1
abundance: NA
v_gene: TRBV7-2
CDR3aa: CASSLGGQGGTEAFF
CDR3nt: TGTGCCAGCAGCTTAGGGGGACAGGGGGGGACTGAAGCTTTCTTT

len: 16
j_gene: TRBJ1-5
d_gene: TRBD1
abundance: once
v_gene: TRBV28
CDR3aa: CASSTRDRGSSQPQHF
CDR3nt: TGTGCCAGCAGTACACGGGACAGGGGGTCGTCTCAGCCCCAGCATTTT

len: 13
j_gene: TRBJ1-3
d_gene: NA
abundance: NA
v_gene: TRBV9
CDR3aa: CASSPPGGDTIYF
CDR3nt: TGTGCCAGCAGCCCCCCCGGAGGAGACACCATATATTTT

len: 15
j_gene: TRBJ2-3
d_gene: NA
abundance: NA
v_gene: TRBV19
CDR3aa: CASSIIPADTDTQYF
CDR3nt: TGTGCCAGTAGTATAATACCTGCGGACACAGATACGCAGTATTTT

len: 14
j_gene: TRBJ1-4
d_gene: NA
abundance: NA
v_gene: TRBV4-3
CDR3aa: CASSPEGTNEKLFF
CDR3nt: TGCGCCAGCAGCCCCGAGGGAACTAATGAAAAACTGTTTTTT

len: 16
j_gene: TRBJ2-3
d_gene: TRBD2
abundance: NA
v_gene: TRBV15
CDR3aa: CATSRDARLAGDTQYF
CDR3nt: TGTGCCACCAGCAGAGATGCGCGACTAGCGGGGGATACGCAGTATTTT